A selection of T cell receptor beta chains follows, all from one sample in a study of control samples from healthy donors and cancer patients. The repertoire was sequenced with immunoSEQ multiplex PCR; TCRdb's copy has only in-frame clones and lacks some. The sample includes more than 90,000 clones, about 89% of them seen just once. Sequencing was performed on blood. These receptors came from a young man in good health. The CDR3 runs from the conserved cysteine through the conserved F or W. A D gene is named only where the DNA matches it firmly. Expanded clones get a size class; other rows say once, few or many, or leave the size out.

V gene	J gene	clone size	D gene	CDR3 DNA	CDR3 protein
TRBV19	TRBJ2-7	-	-	TGTGCCAGTATGGGGGCGGACTCCTACGAGCAGTACTTC	CASMGADSYEQYF
TRBV7-6	TRBJ2-5	-	TRBD2	TGTGCCAGCAGCTTAGAAGCTAGCGGGAAAGAGACCCAGTACTTC	CASSLEASGKETQYF
TRBV5-1	TRBJ1-1	few	TRBD1	TGCGCCAGCAGCCCCCGGACAGGATCAAACACTGAAGCTTTCTTT	CASSPRTGSNTEAFF
TRBV5-4	TRBJ2-1	-	-	TGTGCCAGCAGCTTACAAACAGGGACCTACAATGAGCAGTTCTTC	CASSLQTGTYNEQFF
TRBV28	TRBJ1-5	-	-	TGTGCCAGTGGTCCTATTAATTATCAGCCCCAGCATTTT	CASGPINYQPQHF
TRBV28	TRBJ1-6	-	TRBD1	TGTGCCAGCACCCCGCAGGGGGGGTATTCACCCCTCCACTTT	CASTPQGGYSPLHF
TRBV30	TRBJ1-6	-	-	TGTGCCTGGAGTGTATTAAGCTCCTATAATTCACCCCTCCACTTT	CAWSVLSSYNSPLHF
TRBV19	TRBJ1-3	-	-	TGTGCCAGTAGTATAGATCGTCCAGGAAACTCTGGAAACACCATATATTTT	CASSIDRPGNSGNTIYF
TRBV12-3/TRBV12-4	TRBJ1-2	-	-	TGTGCCAGCAGTTTAGCGGGGGTTAGTGGCTACACCTTC	CASSLAGVSGYTF
TRBV25-1	TRBJ2-5	-	TRBD1	TGTGCCAGCAGTGACCGGACAGGGGGAGAGACCCAGTACTTC	CASSDRTGGETQYF
TRBV6-6	TRBJ2-7	-	TRBD2	TGTGCCAGCAGTTACTCGGGACTAGCGGGAGGCAACGAGCAGTACTTC	CASSYSGLAGGNEQYF
TRBV30	TRBJ2-2	-	-	TGTGCCTGGAGTCGGGTGGGAGTTCCGGGGGAGCTGTTTTTT	CAWSRVGVPGELFF
TRBV30	TRBJ1-2	-	-	TGTGCCTGGAGTGTAGGCAATGCGGGGTATGGCTACACCTTC	CAWSVGNAGYGYTF
TRBV15	TRBJ1-2	once	-	TGTGCCACCAGCCTCGGGGTTGGCAACTATGGCTACACCTTC	CATSLGVGNYGYTF
TRBV7-9	TRBJ1-2	-	-	TGTGCCAGCAGCTTAGCGCGTGGGGCAGCCAGTGGCTACACCTTC	CASSLARGAASGYTF
TRBV19	TRBJ1-1	-	-	TGTGCCAGTAGGACGAACGAACTTCTAAACACTGAAGCTTTCTTT	CASRTNELLNTEAFF
TRBV27	TRBJ2-7	-	-	TGTGCCAGCAGTTTATCCTCCGGAGGCGCCTACGAGCAGTACTTC	CASSLSSGGAYEQYF
TRBV6-5	TRBJ2-1	-	-	TGTGCCAGCAGTTACTCAACTAGCTCTCCTGGGAATGAGCAGTTCTTC	CASSYSTSSPGNEQFF
TRBV4-2	TRBJ2-2	-	TRBD2	TGTGCCAGCAGCCCTCTAACTAGCGGGAGGTCCCCCGGGGAGCTGTTTTTT	CASSPLTSGRSPGELFF
TRBV11-2	TRBJ1-1	-	-	TGTGCCAGCAGCTTAGAACTGGTCACTGAAGCTTTCTTT	CASSLELVTEAFF
TRBV28	TRBJ1-5	-	-	TGTGCCAGCGAGGACCGTAGCAATCAGCCCCAGCATTTT	CASEDRSNQPQHF
TRBV7-8	TRBJ2-5	-	TRBD2	TGTGCCAGCAGCTTGCACAGGGCGGCGGGGGGAAAAGAGACCCAGTACTTC	CASSLHRAAGGKETQYF
TRBV6-4	TRBJ2-3	many	TRBD2	TGTGCCAGCAGTGAGCGGGAGACAGATACGCAGTATTTT	CASSERETDTQYF
TRBV7-8	TRBJ2-3	-	TRBD2	TGTGCCAGCAGCGGGGGGGGGCTAGGACTAGCTGGAACAGATACGCAGTATTTT	CASSGGGLGLAGTDTQYF
TRBV7-9	TRBJ1-2	-	TRBD1	TGTGCCAGCAGCTTAGCGACAGGGACCCCCATTAATGGCTACACCTTC	CASSLATGTPINGYTF
TRBV20-1	TRBJ2-1	-	TRBD1	TGCAGTGCTATTGACAGGGCGAATGGGCAGTTCTTC	CSAIDRANGQFF
TRBV15	TRBJ2-2	-	-	TGTGCCACCAGCAGATTACAGGGAAGGGAGCTGTTTTTT	CATSRLQGRELFF
TRBV30	TRBJ1-4	once	-	TGTGCCTGGAGTGTACTTTTAGGTGCCGCTAATGAAAAACTGTTTTTT	CAWSVLLGAANEKLFF
TRBV27	TRBJ2-7	-	-	TGTGCCAGCAGCAACCCCCCAAAAAGCAGGGGCCACGAGCAGTACTTC	CASSNPPKSRGHEQYF